Only one count was recorded for the clone carrying this T cell receptor (beta chain). Sequencing used immunoSEQ multiplex PCR; TCRdb keeps in-frame clones, though not all of them. The sample includes fewer than 500,000 clones, about 89% of them seen just once. This sample is drawn from a study of blood T cell repertoires in COVID-19. About the research overall: Nucleic acid was either cDNA or gDNA, and it came from T cells, B-cell-depleted T cells, or PBMCs.

The germline CDR1 and CDR2 sequences are SGHRS and YFSETQ. With 2 bases removed from V and 6 bases from J, the gap between germline ends came to 6 bases. CDR3 size: 12 residues. Either two negative PCRs, clearance, or symptom resolution qualified Cohort 3 donors as recovered. This TCR was recovered from a man aged 25 to 45 who had recovered from COVID-19. The sample consisted of PBMCs or T cells enriched from blood (not recorded which). This chain connects TRBV5-1 to TRBJ2-1; no reliable D call. CDR3 protein: CASSFRVNEQFF. DNA for the CDR3: TGCGCCAGCAGCTTCCGAGTCAATGAGCAGTTCTTC.